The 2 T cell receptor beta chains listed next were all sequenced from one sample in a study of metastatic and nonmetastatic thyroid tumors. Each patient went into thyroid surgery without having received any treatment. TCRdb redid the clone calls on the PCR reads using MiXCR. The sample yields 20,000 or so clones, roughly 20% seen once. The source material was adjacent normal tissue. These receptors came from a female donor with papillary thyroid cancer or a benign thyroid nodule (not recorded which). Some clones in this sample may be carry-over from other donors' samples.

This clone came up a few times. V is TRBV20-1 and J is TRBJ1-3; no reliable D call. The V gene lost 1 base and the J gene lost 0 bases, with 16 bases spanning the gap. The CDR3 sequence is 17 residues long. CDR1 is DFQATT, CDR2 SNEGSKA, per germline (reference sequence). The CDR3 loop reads CSARAVEGSSSGNTIYF. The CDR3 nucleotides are TGCAGTGCTAGAGCGGTGGAAGGGTCCAGCTCTGGAAACACCATATATTTT.

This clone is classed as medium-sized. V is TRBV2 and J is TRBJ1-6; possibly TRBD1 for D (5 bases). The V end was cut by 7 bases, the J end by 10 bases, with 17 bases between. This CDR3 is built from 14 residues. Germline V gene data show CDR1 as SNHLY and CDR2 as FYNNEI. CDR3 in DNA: TGTGCCAGCATTGGGGGGTTCATAGGATCACCCCTCCACTTT. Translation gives CASIGGFIGSPLHF.